These 18 T cell receptor beta chains originate from one sample sequenced in a study of T cell changes during pregnancy in multiple sclerosis. Profiling relied on immunoSEQ multiplex PCR, and the TCRdb table lists in-frame clones only, not all of them. Of roughly 100,000 clones in the sample, about nine tenths were seen once. The sequences come from peripheral blood, collected after pregnancy. These receptors originate from a female donor in good health, enrolled as a control in a pregnancy study.

V gene TRBV2 combines with J gene TRBJ1-2; 9 bases agree with TRBD1. The CDR3 contains 13 residues. Germline V CDR1 and CDR2: SNHLY, FYNNEI. J lost 4 bases, V lost 6 bases, and 3 bases had no gene match. The CDR3 loop is CASRDRGSYGYTF. Written as DNA, the CDR3 is TGTGCCAGCAGGGACAGGGGATCCTATGGCTACACCTTC. Full variable domain (missing parts from reference TRBV2 and TRBJ1-2): EPEVTQTPSHQVTQMGQEVILRCVPISNHLYFYWYRQILGQKVEFLVSFYNNEISEKSEIFDDQFSVERPDGSNFTLKIRSTKLEDSAMYFCASRDRGSYGYTFGSGTRLTVV.

The chain carries TRBV7-2 and TRBJ2-5; D ambiguous. Trimming cost V 1 base and J 2 bases, with 11 bases left between them. Germline CDR1 SGHTA, CDR2 FQGNSA. This CDR3 region has 15 residues. CDR3: CASSLVHPTQETQYF. The DNA for the CDR3 is TGTGCCAGCAGCTTAGTCCATCCTACGCAAGAGACCCAGTACTTC.

V is TRBV10-2 and J is TRBJ2-3, with 7 bases aligning to TRBD1. After removal of 11 bases from V and 3 bases from J, the junction contained 14 bases not matched to a gene. The germline CDR1 and CDR2 sequences are WSHSY and SAAADI. The CDR3 has 15 residues. The CDR3: CAGGRGVRGTDTQYF. CDR3 coding DNA: TGCGCCGGCGGCCGGGGCGTCAGGGGGACAGATACGCAGTATTTT.

The chain joins TRBV12-5 to TRBJ1-3; possible D gene TRBD1, 5 bases. The CDR3 has 12 amino acids. Trimming removed 7 bases from V and 7 bases from J, with 11 bases in between. Germline V lookup: CDR1 LGHNT, CDR2 FRNRAP. CDR3 residues: CASAGGWNTIYF. The DNA for the CDR3 is TGTGCTAGTGCGGGGGGATGGAACACCATATATTTT.

This clone was seen a single time. The rearrangement links TRBV7-9 to TRBJ1-4, with D possibly being TRBD1 (6 bases). V was shortened by 5 bases and J by 0 bases, with 10 bases between the two germline ends. Germline V CDR1 and CDR2: SEHNR, FQNEAQ (reference sequence). The CDR3 totals 15 residues. The CDR3 nucleotides are TGTGCCAGCAGCCAAGGGGGTGCAACTAATGAAAAACTGTTTTTT. It encodes CASSQGGATNEKLFF.

As DNA, the CDR3 is TGTGCCAGCAGCACGTCGTCGTCTAGCTGGCAAGAGACCCAGTACTTC. This codes for CASSTSSSSWQETQYF. The V call is TRBV21-1, the J call TRBJ2-5; TRBD2, the table's D call, lacks a check against the DNA. TRBV21-1 is deemed a pseudogene. CDR3 length: 16 residues.

The gene calls are TRBV9 and TRBJ1-3; 7 nucleotides agree with TRBD1. Looked up from germline, CDR1 is SGDLS and CDR2 is YYNGEE. The CDR3 contains 16 residues. The trim removed 6 bases at V and 0 bases at J, leaving 9 bases unmatched. The DNA of the CDR3 is TGTGCCAGCACCTTAGGACAGGTACTCTCTGGAAACACCATATATTTT. It codes for CASTLGQVLSGNTIYF.

The chain combines TRBV7-6 with TRBJ2-3, with 7 bases matching TRBD2. Trimming cost V 4 bases and J 4 bases; bases outside gene matches: 2. The CDR3 is made up of 13 amino acids. Per germline, CDR1 SGHVS and CDR2 FNYEAQ. This chain's CDR3 is CASSWGGADTQYF. The DNA of the CDR3 is TGTGCCAGCAGCTGGGGGGGGGCAGATACGCAGTATTTT.

The gene calls are TRBV19 and TRBJ2-3; 7 nucleotides line up with TRBD2. This CDR3 has 20 residues. Per the germline V gene, CDR1 is LNHDA and CDR2 is SQIVND (reference sequence). V dropped 0 bases and J dropped 3; count of bases not matched to a gene: 18. The CDR3 DNA reads as TGTGCCAGTAGTATAGAGGGGGGGACCTGGCGAAGGCGTCGGACAGATACGCAGTATTTT. Its protein product is CASSIEGGTWRRRRTDTQYF.

The rearrangement joins TRBV9 to TRBJ2-4; 11 bases map to TRBD2. The ends lost 3 bases at V and 5 bases at J; junction bases unmatched: 13. The CDR3 covers 18 residues. From germline, CDR1 is SGDLS and CDR2 YYNGEE. CDR3 region: CASSDKIGYSGGENIQYF. DNA of the CDR3: TGTGCCAGCAGCGATAAAATAGGCTATAGCGGGGGGGAAAACATTCAGTACTTC.

CDR3 bases: TGTGCCAGCAGCCCCACCGGGACAGCTAGCACAGATACGCAGTATTTT. Its protein is CASSPTGTASTDTQYF. The chain has TRBV9 and TRBJ2-3, with 7 bases lining up with TRBD1. The length of the CDR3 is 16 residues. Germline lookup yields CDR1 SGDLS and CDR2 YYNGEE. The V and J ends lost 4 bases and 0 bases, in that order; junction bases with no gene match: 8.

The rearrangement joins TRBV7-2 to TRBJ1-1; D possibly corresponds to TRBD1 (6 bases). The germline gives CDR1 SGHTA, CDR2 FQGNSA. The CDR3 has 14 residues. The V gene lost 1 base and the J gene lost 1 base, with 7 bases spanning the gap. The CDR3 region is CASSLVQGNTEAFF. DNA for the CDR3: TGTGCCAGCAGCTTAGTACAGGGGAACACTGAAGCTTTCTTT.

This clone appeared once. The V and J genes are TRBV28 and TRBJ1-6; 8 nucleotides agree with TRBD1. Trimming at V came to 5 bases and at J to 7 bases, leaving 4 bases not matched to a gene. The CDR3 has 14 residues. CDR1 and CDR2 (germline): MDHEN, SYDVKM. The CDR3 DNA sequence: TGTGCCAGCAGTCCTGGGGACAGGAATTCACCCCTCCACTTT. This sequence encodes CASSPGDRNSPLHF.

This chain connects TRBV30 to TRBJ2-2; maybe TRBD1 (5 bases). V shed 5 bases and J shed 4 bases, with 14 bases lying between them. Germline V CDR1 and CDR2: GTSNPN, SVGIG (reference sequence). This CDR3 region has 14 residues. CDR3: CAWGAYRITGELFF. DNA of the CDR3: TGTGCCTGGGGGGCGTATAGAATCACCGGGGAGCTGTTTTTT.

This clone has a handful of counts. The rearrangement uses TRBV7-9 and TRBJ2-7; unclear D gene. The CDR3 runs 14 residues. Looked up from germline, CDR1 is SEHNR and CDR2 is FQNEAQ (reference sequence). Trimming took off 1 base at V and 6 bases at J, with 13 bases between the two ends. CDR3 nucleotides: TGTGCCAGCAGCTTAGAAGCGCTGGTTAGCGAGCAGTACTTC. Translated, it gives CASSLEALVSEQYF.

V is TRBV28 and J is TRBJ2-7, with TRBD1 identical over 7 bases. This CDR3 contains 13 residues. Germline assignment: CDR1 MDHEN and CDR2 SYDVKM. The trim removed 8 bases at V and 0 bases at J, leaving 4 bases unmatched. This CDR3 is CASLGDSSYEQYF. The CDR3, as DNA: TGTGCCAGCCTGGGGGACAGCTCCTACGAGCAGTACTTC.

The rearrangement links TRBV13 to TRBJ1-2; TRBD1 matches 7 bases. The length of the CDR3 is 16 residues. The V and J ends lost 0 bases and 4 bases, in that order; junction bases with no gene match: 8. The germline gives CDR1 PRHDT, CDR2 FYEKMQ (reference sequence). Here the CDR3 reads CASSLGAHRDSYGYTF. The CDR3 DNA follows: TGTGCCAGCAGCTTAGGCGCCCATCGGGACAGCTATGGCTACACCTTC.

The J gene is TRBJ1-5, the V gene TRBV19; a possible D gene is TRBD1 (6 bases). V dropped 6 bases and J dropped 5 bases, with 17 bases sitting between them. CDR3 size: 15 residues. Germline V lookup: CDR1 LNHDA, CDR2 SQIVND (reference sequence). The chain's CDR3 is CASSRTGGGDQPQHF. Written as DNA, the CDR3 is TGTGCCAGTAGCAGGACCGGGGGGGGCGATCAGCCCCAGCATTTT.